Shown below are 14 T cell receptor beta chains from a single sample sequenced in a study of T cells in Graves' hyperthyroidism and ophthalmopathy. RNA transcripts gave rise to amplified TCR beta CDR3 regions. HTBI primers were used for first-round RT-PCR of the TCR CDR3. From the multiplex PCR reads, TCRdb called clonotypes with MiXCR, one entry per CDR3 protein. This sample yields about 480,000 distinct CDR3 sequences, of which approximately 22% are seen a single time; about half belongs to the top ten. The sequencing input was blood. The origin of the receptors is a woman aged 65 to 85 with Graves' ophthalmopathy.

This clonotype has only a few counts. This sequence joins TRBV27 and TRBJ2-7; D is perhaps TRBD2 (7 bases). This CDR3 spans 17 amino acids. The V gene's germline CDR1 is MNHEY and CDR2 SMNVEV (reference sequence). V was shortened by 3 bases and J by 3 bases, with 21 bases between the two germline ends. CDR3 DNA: TGTGCCAGCAGTTTTGGACCGCCGGGGGGCGGGGGCTACGAGCAGTACTTC. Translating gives CASSFGPPGGGGYEQYF.

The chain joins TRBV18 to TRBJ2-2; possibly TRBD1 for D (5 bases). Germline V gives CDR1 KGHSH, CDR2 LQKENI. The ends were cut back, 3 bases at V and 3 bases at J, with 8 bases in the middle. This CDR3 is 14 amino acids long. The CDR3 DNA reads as TGTGCCAGCTCACCCTTACAGGACACCGGGGAGCTGTTTTTT. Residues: CASSPLQDTGELFF.

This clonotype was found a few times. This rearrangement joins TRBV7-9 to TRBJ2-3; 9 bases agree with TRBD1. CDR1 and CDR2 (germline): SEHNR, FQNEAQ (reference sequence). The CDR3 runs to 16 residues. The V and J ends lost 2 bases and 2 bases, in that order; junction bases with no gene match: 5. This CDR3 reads CASSLRGTGPTDTQYF. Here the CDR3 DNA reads TGTGCCAGCAGCTTACGTGGGACAGGGCCCACAGATACGCAGTATTTT.

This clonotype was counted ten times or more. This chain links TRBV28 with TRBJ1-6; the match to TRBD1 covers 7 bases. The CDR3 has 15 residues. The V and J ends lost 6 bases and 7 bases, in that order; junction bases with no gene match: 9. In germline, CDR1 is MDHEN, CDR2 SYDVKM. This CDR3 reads CASRRQGLSNSPLHF. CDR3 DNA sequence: TGTGCCAGCAGACGACAGGGCTTGTCGAATTCACCCCTCCACTTT.

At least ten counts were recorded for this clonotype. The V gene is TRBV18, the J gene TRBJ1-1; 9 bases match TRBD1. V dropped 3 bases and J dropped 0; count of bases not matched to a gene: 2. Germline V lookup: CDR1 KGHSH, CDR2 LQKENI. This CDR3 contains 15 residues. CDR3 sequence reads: CASSPRQGVNTEAFF. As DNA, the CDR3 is TGTGCCAGCTCACCCCGACAGGGGGTGAACACTGAAGCTTTCTTT.

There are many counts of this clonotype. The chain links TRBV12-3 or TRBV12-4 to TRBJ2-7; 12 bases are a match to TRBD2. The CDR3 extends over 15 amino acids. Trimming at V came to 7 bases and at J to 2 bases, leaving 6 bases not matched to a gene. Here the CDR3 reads CASTPLAGGPYEQYF. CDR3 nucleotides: TGTGCCAGCACCCCCCTAGCGGGAGGGCCCTACGAGCAGTACTTC.

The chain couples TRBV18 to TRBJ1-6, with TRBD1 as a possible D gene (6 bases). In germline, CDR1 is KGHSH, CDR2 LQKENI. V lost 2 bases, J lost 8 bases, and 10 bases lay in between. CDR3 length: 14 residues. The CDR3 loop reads CASSPGGADSPLHF. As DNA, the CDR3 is TGTGCCAGCTCACCAGGGGGGGCGGATTCACCCCTCCACTTT.

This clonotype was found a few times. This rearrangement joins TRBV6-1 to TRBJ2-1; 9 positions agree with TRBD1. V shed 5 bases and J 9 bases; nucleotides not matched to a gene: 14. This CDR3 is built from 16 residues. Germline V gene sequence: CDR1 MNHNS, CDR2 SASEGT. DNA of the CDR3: TGTGCCAGCAGTCCAGGGCGGACAGGGGCCGCCAGTGAGCAGTTCTTC. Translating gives CASSPGRTGAASEQFF.

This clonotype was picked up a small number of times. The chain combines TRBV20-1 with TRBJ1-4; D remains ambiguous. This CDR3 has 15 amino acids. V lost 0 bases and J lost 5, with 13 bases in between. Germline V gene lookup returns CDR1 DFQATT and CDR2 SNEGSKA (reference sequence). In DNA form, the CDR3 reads TGCAGTGCTAGAGAATATCGGGGATGGAATGAAAAACTGTTTTTT. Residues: CSAREYRGWNEKLFF.

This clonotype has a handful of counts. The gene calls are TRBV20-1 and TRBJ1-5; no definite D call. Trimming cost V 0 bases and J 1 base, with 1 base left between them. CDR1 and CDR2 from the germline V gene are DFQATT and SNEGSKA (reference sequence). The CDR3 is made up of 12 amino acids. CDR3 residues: CSARESNQPQHF. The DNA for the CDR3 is TGCAGTGCTAGAGAGAGCAATCAGCCCCAGCATTTT.

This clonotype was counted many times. CDR3 sequence (DNA): TGTGCCAGCAGTTCCCTGGCGGGAGGGCCGTTCAATGAGCAGTTCTTC. Translation gives CASSSLAGGPFNEQFF. The chain links TRBV28 to TRBJ2-1; 9 bases align to TRBD2. After removal of 4 bases from V and 6 bases from J, the junction contained 10 bases not matched to a gene. The CDR3 is 16 amino acids. Germline CDR1 reads MDHEN; CDR2 reads SYDVKM.

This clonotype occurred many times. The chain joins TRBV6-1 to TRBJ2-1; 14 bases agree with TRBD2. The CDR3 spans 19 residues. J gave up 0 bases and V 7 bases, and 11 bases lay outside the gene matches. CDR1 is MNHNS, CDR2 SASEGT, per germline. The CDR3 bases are TGTGCCAGCACCAACCTGGGACTAGCGGGAGCTTTCTCCTACAATGAGCAGTTCTTC. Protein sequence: CASTNLGLAGAFSYNEQFF.

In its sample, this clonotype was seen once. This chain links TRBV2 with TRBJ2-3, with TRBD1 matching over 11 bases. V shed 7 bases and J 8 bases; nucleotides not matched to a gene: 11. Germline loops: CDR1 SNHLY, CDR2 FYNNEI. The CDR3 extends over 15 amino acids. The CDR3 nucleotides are TGTGCCAGCACCAGAAACGGACAGGGGGCAGTTACGCAGTATTTT. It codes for CASTRNGQGAVTQYF.

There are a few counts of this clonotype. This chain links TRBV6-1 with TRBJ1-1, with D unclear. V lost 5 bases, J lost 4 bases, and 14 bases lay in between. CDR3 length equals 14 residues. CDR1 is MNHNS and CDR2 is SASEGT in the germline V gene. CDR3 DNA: TGTGCCAGCAGTTCCGGTTTTGGTGGCACTGAAGCTTTCTTT. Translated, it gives CASSSGFGGTEAFF.